The 20 T cell receptor beta chains presented below share a single source sample, sequenced in a study of blood T cell repertoires in COVID-19. The data were produced by immunoSEQ multiplex PCR, yet TCRdb's version contains in-frame clones alone and is incomplete. The data hold roughly 260,000 clones, with 65% to 90% observed a single time. The sequencing input was peripheral blood. The receptors shown here come from a woman of 80 years or more with active or convalescent COVID-19.

The sample holds one count of this clone. The rearrangement joins TRBV6-4 to TRBJ2-3; perhaps TRBD2 as D (6 bases). Per germline, CDR1 MRHNA and CDR2 SNTAGT. The CDR3 length is 15 residues. Trimming took off 6 bases at V and 2 bases at J, with 15 bases between the two ends. This CDR3 is CASSETSRFTDTQYF. CDR3 sequence (DNA): TGTGCCAGCAGCGAAACTAGCCGTTTCACAGATACGCAGTATTTT.

This clone has a count of ten or more. This sequence joins TRBV4-1 and TRBJ2-7; D is possibly TRBD2 (5 bases). Germline V CDR1 and CDR2: MGHRA, YSYEKL. CDR3 size: 13 residues. V was shortened by 5 bases and J by 2 bases, with 10 bases between the two germline ends. For the CDR3, the DNA is TGCGCCAGCAGCTTCGGGATTACCTACGAGCAGTACTTC. This gives the protein CASSFGITYEQYF.

This chain joins TRBV3-1 (or the pseudogene TRBV3-2) and TRBJ1-5; D gene unclear. This CDR3 comprises 15 residues. CDR1 is LGHDT and CDR2 is YNNKEL in the germline V gene (reference sequence). Trimming took off 0 bases at V and 6 bases at J, with 12 bases between the two ends. The CDR3 DNA follows: TGTGCCAGCAGCCAAGATGGACTAGCAGGTCAGCCCCAGCATTTT. Its translation is CASSQDGLAGQPQHF.

This chain's CDR3 is CASSPGSPETQYF. In nucleotides, the CDR3 is TGTGCCAGCAGTCCAGGGTCTCCGGAGACCCAGTACTTC. V and J are TRBV6-5 and TRBJ2-5, with D possibly being TRBD1 (5 bases). Germline CDR1 reads MNHEY; CDR2 reads SVGAGI. The CDR3 extends over 13 amino acids. Trimming pared 5 bases from V and 5 bases from J, leaving 12 bases between.

This clone was seen just once. The chain employs TRBV27 and TRBJ2-5; D may be TRBD2 (5 bases). The germline V gene encodes CDR1 MNHEY and CDR2 SMNVEV (reference sequence). The CDR3 runs 16 residues. V was trimmed by 5 bases and J by 2 bases, leaving 18 bases between them. As DNA, the CDR3 is TGTGCCAGCAGTAAACATCTCGGACTCTCACAAGAGACCCAGTACTTC. This translates into CASSKHLGLSQETQYF.

On this clone itself: This specimen includes other DNA sequences encoding the same CDR3. This chain joins TRBV3-1 (or the pseudogene TRBV3-2) and TRBJ2-1, with TRBD1 matching 7 bases. Per the germline V gene, CDR1 is LGHDT and CDR2 is YNNKEL (reference sequence). The CDR3 has 15 residues. V gave up 1 base and J gave up 1 base; unmatched junction bases: 1. CDR3 coding DNA: TGTGCCAGCAGCCAAGCAGGGGGATCCTACAATGAGCAGTTCTTC. Translation: CASSQAGGSYNEQFF.

CDR3 residues: CSASYSGITDTQYF. The CDR3, as DNA: TGCAGTGCTAGTTATAGCGGGATAACAGATACGCAGTATTTT. The V and J genes are TRBV20-1 and TRBJ2-3, with 8 nucleotides matching TRBD2. Germline CDR1 DFQATT, CDR2 SNEGSKA (reference sequence). V lost 3 bases, J lost 3 bases, and 5 bases stayed unmatched. This CDR3 has 14 residues.

A single count supports this clone. This rearrangement joins TRBV5-6 to TRBJ1-2, with a possible D match to TRBD1 (6 bases). The V end was cut by 4 bases, the J end by 0 bases, with 10 bases between. CDR3 length equals 14 residues. CDR1 and CDR2 from the germline V gene are SGHDT and YYEEEE. CDR3 protein: CASSIRTANYGYTF. CDR3 bases: TGTGCCAGCAGCATACGGACAGCTAACTATGGCTACACCTTC.

V usage is TRBV2 and J usage is TRBJ1-5; D is unclear. Trimming stripped 4 bases from V and 5 bases from J, with 12 bases between. This CDR3 comprises 14 residues. The germline CDR1 and CDR2 sequences are SNHLY and FYNNEI. The CDR3 protein is CASSGATSDQPQHF. CDR3 sequence (DNA): TGTGCCAGCAGTGGGGCGACGTCGGATCAGCCCCAGCATTTT.

The rearrangement joins TRBV5-4 to TRBJ1-3; perhaps TRBD1 as D (5 bases). Germline CDR1 and CDR2: SGHNT and YYREEE (reference sequence). The germline V and J ends were trimmed by 0 bases and 0 bases, with 10 bases remaining between them. The CDR3 has 16 residues. CDR3 residues: CASSLAGFSSGNTIYF. The CDR3 DNA reads as TGTGCCAGCAGCTTGGCAGGGTTTAGCTCTGGAAACACCATATATTTT.

This clone is a singleton in its sample. The junction and the germline gene differ at one end; a read error may be behind it. This chain connects TRBV2 to TRBJ1-3; D gene unclear. CDR3 size: 16 residues. Germline V CDR1 and CDR2: SNHLY, FYNNEI. The chain's CDR3 is CASSVIQAFSGNTIYF. The CDR3 DNA reads TGCGCCAGCAGTGTTATCCAAGCCTTCTCTGGAAACACCATATATTTT.

The chain joins TRBV27 to TRBJ2-7; 9 bases fit TRBD2. Losses at the gene ends were 7 bases for V and 4 bases for J; bases not matched to a gene: 11. The CDR3 has 15 amino acids. The V gene's germline CDR1 is MNHEY and CDR2 SMNVEV (reference sequence). The CDR3, as DNA: TGTGCCAGCATAAAATATAGCGGGGGCTCATACGAGCAGTACTTC. Translation gives CASIKYSGGSYEQYF.

DNA for the CDR3: TGTGCCAGAAAAACGGGCACAGATACGCAGTATTTT. Its translation: CARKTGTDTQYF. V and J are TRBV27 and TRBJ2-3; D not certain. Trimming removed 9 bases at V and 1 base at J, with 8 bases between. CDR3 length equals 12 residues. Germline CDR1 is MNHEY and CDR2 is SMNVEV (reference sequence).

In this sample, this clone turned up once. The chain has TRBV5-1 and TRBJ2-1; TRBD2 matches 7 bases. This CDR3 has 16 residues. Germline V CDR1 and CDR2: SGHRS, YFSETQ. Trimming removed 5 bases from V and 0 bases from J; junction bases left unmatched: 8. Here the CDR3 reads CASRPTASGSYNEQFF. DNA for the CDR3: TGCGCCAGCAGACCTACCGCTAGCGGCTCCTACAATGAGCAGTTCTTC.

This chain connects TRBV3-1 (or the pseudogene TRBV3-2) to TRBJ1-2; no clear D gene. Germline CDR1 reads LGHDT; CDR2 reads YNNKEL (reference sequence). The CDR3 has 14 amino acids. V was pared by 4 bases and J by 0 bases, with 9 bases between. CDR3 in amino acids: CASSPPLTNYGYTF. The CDR3 DNA follows: TGTGCCAGCAGCCCCCCCCTTACTAACTATGGCTACACCTTC.

The genes are TRBV9 and TRBJ2-1; D unresolved. Trimming removed 4 bases from V and 1 base from J, with 9 bases in between. This CDR3 has 14 residues. Germline-derived CDR1 and CDR2 are SGDLS and YYNGEE. CDR3 nucleotide sequence: TGTGCCAGCAGCTCACAGTTGTCCTACAATGAGCAGTTCTTC. This encodes CASSSQLSYNEQFF.

The gene calls are TRBV2 and TRBJ1-1; D call uncertain. The CDR3 is 13 residues long. Trimming removed 8 bases from V and 4 bases from J, with 14 bases in between. CDR1 and CDR2 from the germline V gene are SNHLY and FYNNEI. DNA for the CDR3: TGTGCCAGCCGGCCGGCGGAGGGCACTGAAGCTTTCTTT. It is translated as CASRPAEGTEAFF.

The chain recombines TRBV5-8 with TRBJ2-7; a possible D gene is TRBD2 (5 bases). The CDR3 is 15 amino acids. Trimming took off 2 bases at V and 4 bases at J, with 16 bases between the two ends. Per the germline V gene, CDR1 is SGHTS and CDR2 is YDEGEE. CDR3 sequence reads: CASSFEPGIPYEQYF. In nucleotides, the CDR3 is TGTGCCAGCAGCTTCGAACCCGGGATACCGTACGAGCAGTACTTC.

This clone has only a few counts. The V gene is TRBV27, the J gene TRBJ2-6; 7 positions match TRBD2. The CDR3 covers 19 residues. Looked up from germline, CDR1 is MNHEY and CDR2 is SMNVEV (reference sequence). Losses at the gene ends were 6 bases for V and 0 bases for J; bases not matched to a gene: 14. The CDR3 sequence is CASRPRASGSLSGANVLTF. Here the CDR3 DNA reads TGTGCCAGCAGACCGCGGGCTAGCGGATCCCTCTCTGGGGCCAACGTCCTGACTTTC. The full variable domain, with the rest looked up from reference TRBV27 and TRBJ2-6, is EAQVTQNPRYLITVTGKKLTVTCSQNMNHEYMSWYRQDPGLGLRQIYYSMNVEVTDKGDVPEGYKVSRKEKRNFPLILESPSPNQTSLYFCASRPRASGSLSGANVLTFGAGSRLTVL.

The genes are TRBV5-1 and TRBJ1-1; 7 bases line up with TRBD1. The CDR3 extends over 18 amino acids. Germline assignment: CDR1 SGHRS and CDR2 YFSETQ. With V trimmed by 3 bases and J by 0 bases, 14 bases remained unmatched. The CDR3 DNA reads TGCGCCAGCAGCTCAAGTCCGGGACAGTTAAATATGAACACTGAAGCTTTCTTT. Translation: CASSSSPGQLNMNTEAFF.